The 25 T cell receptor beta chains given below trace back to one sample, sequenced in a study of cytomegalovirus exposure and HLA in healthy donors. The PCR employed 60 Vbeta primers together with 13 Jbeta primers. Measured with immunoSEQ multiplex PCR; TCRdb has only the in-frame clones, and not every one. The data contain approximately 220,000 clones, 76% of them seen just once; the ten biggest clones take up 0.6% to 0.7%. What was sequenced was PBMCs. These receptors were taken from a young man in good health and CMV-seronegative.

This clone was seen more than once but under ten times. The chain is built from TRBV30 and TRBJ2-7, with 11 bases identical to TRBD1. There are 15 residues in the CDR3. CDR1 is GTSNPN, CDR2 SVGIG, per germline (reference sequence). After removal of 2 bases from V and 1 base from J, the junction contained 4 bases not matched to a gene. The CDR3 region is CAWSWGTGGSYEQYF. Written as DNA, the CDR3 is TGTGCCTGGAGTTGGGGGACAGGGGGGTCCTACGAGCAGTACTTC.

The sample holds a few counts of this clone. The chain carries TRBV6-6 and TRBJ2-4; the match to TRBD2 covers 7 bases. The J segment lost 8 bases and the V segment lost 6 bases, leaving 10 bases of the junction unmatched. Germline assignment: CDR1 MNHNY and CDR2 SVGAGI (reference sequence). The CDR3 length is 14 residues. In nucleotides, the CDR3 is TGTGCCAGCAGAGACTCAGGACTAGACGACATTCAGTACTTC. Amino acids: CASRDSGLDDIQYF.

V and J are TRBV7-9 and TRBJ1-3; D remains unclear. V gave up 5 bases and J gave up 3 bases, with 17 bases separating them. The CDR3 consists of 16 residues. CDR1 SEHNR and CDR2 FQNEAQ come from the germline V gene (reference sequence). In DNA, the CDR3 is TGTGCCAGCAGCCCGCCCCTGGGCGGGGTTGGAAACACCATATATTTT. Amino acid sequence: CASSPPLGGVGNTIYF.

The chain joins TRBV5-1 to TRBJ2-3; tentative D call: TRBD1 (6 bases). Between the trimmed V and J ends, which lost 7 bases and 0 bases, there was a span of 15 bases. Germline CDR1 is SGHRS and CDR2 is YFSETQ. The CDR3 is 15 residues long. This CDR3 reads CASEKQGASTDTQYF. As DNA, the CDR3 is TGCGCCAGCGAAAAACAGGGTGCTAGCACAGATACGCAGTATTTT. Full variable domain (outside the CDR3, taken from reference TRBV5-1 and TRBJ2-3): KAGVTQTPRYLIKTRGQQVTLSCSPISGHRSVSWYQQTPGQGLQFLFEYFSETQRNKGNFPGRFSGRQFSNSRSEMNVSTLELGDSALYLCASEKQGASTDTQYFGPGTRLTVL.

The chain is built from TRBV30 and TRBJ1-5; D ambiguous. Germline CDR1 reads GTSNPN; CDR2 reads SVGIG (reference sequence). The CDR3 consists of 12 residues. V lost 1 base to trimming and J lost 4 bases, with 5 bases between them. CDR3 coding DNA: TGTGCCTGGAGTGGAGAAAATCAGCCCCAGCATTTT. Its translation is CAWSGENQPQHF.

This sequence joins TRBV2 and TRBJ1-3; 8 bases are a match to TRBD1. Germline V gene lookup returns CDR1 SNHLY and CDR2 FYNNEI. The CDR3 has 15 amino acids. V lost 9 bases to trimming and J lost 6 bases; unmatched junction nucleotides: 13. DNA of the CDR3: TGTGCCAGTCCTGGCGGACAGGGAAGGGAAAACACCATATATTTT. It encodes CASPGGQGRENTIYF. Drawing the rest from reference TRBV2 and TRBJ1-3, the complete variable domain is EPEVTQTPSHQVTQMGQEVILRCVPISNHLYFYWYRQILGQKVEFLVSFYNNEISEKSEIFDDQFSVERPDGSNFTLKIRSTKLEDSAMYFCASPGGQGRENTIYFGEGSWLTVV.

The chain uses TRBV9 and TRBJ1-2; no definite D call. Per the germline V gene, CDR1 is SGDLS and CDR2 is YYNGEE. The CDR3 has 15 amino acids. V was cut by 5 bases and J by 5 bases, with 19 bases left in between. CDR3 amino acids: CASRDLIADRYGYTF. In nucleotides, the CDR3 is TGTGCCAGCAGGGACCTTATAGCGGATAGATATGGCTACACCTTC.

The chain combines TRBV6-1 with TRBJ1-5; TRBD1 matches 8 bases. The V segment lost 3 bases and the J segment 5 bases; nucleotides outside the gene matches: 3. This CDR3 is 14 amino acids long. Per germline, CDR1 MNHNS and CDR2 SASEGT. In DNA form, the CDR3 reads TGTGCCAGCAGTGACGTGACAGGGGATCAGCCCCAGCATTTT. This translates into CASSDVTGDQPQHF.

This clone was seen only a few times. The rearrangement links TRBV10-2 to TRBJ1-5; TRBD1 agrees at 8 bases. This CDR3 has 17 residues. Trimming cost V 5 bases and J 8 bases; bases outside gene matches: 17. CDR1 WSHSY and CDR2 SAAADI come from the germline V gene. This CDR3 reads CASSPSGGRGASEPQHF. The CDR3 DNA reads TGCGCCAGCAGTCCTTCAGGGGGCAGGGGGGCTAGTGAGCCCCAGCATTTT.

The DNA of the CDR3 is TGTGCCAGCAGTTACAAGAGGGGGTTGGGGGAGCAGTACTTC. Translated: CASSYKRGLGEQYF. The genes are TRBV6-5 and TRBJ2-7; D is perhaps TRBD1 (6 bases). Germline CDR1 and CDR2: MNHEY and SVGAGI. The ends were cut back, 2 bases at V and 7 bases at J, with 15 bases in the middle. This CDR3 is built from 14 residues.

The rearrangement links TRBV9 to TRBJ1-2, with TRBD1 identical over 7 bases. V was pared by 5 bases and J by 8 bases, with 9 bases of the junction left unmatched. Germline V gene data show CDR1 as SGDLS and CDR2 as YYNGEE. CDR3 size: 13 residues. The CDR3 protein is CASRTQGVGGYTF. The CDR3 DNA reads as TGTGCCAGCAGGACCCAGGGGGTTGGGGGCTACACCTTC.

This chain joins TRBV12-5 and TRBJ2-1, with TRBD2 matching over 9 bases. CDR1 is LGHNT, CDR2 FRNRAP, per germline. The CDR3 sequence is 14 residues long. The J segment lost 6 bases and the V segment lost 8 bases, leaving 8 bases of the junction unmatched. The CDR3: CASLRREGSNEQFF. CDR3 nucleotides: TGTGCTAGTCTCCGGCGGGAGGGCTCCAATGAGCAGTTCTTC.

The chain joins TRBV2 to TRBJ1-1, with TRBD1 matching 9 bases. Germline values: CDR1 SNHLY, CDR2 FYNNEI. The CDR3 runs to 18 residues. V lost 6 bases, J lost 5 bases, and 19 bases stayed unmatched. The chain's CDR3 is CASRNQLGGQGFRTEAFF. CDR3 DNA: TGTGCCAGCAGAAACCAGCTGGGGGGACAGGGTTTTCGAACTGAAGCTTTCTTT.

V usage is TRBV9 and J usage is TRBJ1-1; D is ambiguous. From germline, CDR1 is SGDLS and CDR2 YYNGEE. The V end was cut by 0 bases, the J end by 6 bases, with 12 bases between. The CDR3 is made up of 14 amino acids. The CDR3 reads CASSVGQTGPEAFF. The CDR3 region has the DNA TGTGCCAGCAGCGTAGGCCAAACTGGTCCTGAAGCTTTCTTT.

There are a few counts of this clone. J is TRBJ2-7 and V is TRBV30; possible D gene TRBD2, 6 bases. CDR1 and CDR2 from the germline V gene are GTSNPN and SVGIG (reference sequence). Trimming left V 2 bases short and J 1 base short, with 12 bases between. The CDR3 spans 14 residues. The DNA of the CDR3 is TGTGCCTGGAGTCTCGGGACTGAATCCTACGAGCAGTACTTC. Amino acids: CAWSLGTESYEQYF.

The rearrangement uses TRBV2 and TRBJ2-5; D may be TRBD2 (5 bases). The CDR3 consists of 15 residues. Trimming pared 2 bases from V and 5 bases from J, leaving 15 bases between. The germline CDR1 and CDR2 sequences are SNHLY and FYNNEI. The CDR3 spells CASSETAAPGETQYF. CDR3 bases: TGTGCCAGCAGTGAAACGGCAGCTCCGGGGGAGACCCAGTACTTC.

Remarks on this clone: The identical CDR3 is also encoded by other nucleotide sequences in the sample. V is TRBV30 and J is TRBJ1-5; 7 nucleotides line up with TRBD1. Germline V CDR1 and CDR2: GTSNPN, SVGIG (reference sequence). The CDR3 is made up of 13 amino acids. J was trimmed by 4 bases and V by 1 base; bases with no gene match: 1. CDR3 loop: CAWSAGGNQPQHF. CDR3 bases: TGTGCCTGGAGTGCAGGGGGGAATCAGCCCCAGCATTTT.

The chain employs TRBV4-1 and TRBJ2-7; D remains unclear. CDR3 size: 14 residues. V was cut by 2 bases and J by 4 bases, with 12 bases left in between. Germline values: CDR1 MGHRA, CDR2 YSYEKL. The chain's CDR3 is CASSQRVFPYEQYF. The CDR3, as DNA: TGCGCCAGCAGCCAACGTGTCTTTCCGTACGAGCAGTACTTC.

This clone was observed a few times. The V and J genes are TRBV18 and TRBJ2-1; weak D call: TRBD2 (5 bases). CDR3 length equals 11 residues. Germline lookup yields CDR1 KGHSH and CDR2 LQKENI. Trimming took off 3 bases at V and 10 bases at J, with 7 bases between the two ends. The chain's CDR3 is CASSPLAEQFF. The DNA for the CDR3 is TGTGCCAGCTCACCGTTAGCGGAGCAGTTCTTC.

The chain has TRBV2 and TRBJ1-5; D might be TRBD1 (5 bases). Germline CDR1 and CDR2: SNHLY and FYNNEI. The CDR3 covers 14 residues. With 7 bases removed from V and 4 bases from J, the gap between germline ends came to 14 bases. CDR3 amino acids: CASTERGGNQPQHF. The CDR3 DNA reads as TGTGCCAGCACCGAACGGGGGGGGAATCAGCCCCAGCATTTT.

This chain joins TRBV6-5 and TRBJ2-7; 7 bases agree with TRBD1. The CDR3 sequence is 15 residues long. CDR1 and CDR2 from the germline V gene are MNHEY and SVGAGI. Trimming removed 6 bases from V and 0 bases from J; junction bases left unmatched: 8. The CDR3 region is CASRARWDSSYEQYF. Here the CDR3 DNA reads TGTGCCAGCAGGGCACGATGGGACAGCTCCTACGAGCAGTACTTC.

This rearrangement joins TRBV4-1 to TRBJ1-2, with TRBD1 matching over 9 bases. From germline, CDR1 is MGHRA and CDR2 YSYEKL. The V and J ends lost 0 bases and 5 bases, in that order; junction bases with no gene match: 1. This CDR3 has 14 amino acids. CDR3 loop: CASSQEGTGYGYTF. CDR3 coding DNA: TGCGCCAGCAGCCAAGAAGGGACAGGGTATGGCTACACCTTC.

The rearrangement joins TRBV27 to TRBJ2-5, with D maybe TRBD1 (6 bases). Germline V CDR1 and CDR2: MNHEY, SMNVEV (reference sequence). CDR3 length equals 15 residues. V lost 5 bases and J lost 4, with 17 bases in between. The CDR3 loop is CASSHDRTSGETQYF. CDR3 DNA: TGTGCCAGCAGTCATGACAGGACCAGTGGAGAGACCCAGTACTTC.

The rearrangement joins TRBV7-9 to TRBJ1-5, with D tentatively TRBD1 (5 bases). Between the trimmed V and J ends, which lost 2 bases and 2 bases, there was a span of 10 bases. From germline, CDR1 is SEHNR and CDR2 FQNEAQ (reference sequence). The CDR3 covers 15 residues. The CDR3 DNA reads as TGTGCCAGCAGCTTAAGCTCAGGGCGCAATCAGCCCCAGCATTTT. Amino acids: CASSLSSGRNQPQHF.

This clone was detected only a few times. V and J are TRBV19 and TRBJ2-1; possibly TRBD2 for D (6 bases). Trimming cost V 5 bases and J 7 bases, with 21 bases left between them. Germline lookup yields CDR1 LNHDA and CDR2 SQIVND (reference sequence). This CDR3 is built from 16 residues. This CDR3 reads CASSPPLARNRNEQFF. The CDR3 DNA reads TGTGCCAGTAGTCCCCCCCTAGCGCGCAATAGGAATGAGCAGTTCTTC.